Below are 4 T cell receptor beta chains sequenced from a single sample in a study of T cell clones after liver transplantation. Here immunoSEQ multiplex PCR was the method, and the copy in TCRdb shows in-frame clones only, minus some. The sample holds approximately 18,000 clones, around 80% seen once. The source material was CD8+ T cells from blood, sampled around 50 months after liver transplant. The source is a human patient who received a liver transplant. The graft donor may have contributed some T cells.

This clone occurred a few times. CDR3 residues: CASKWGQMNTEAFF. Here the CDR3 DNA reads TGTGCCAGCAAGTGGGGACAGATGAACACTGAAGCTTTCTTT. The rearrangement joins TRBV28 to TRBJ1-1; 7 positions agree with TRBD1. The V gene end was trimmed by 7 bases and the J gene end by 0 bases; junction bases not matched to a gene: 5. CDR3 length: 14 amino acids. Germline V CDR1 and CDR2: MDHEN, SYDVKM.

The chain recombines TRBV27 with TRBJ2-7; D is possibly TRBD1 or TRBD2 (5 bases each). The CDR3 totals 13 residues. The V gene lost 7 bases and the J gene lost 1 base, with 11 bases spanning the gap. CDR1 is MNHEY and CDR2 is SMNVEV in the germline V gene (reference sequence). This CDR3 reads CASKRGPSYEQYF. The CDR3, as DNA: TGTGCCAGCAAAAGGGGACCTTCCTACGAGCAGTACTTC.

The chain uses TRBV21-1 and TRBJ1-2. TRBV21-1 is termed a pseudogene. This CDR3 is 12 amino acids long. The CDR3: CASSKARRGYTF. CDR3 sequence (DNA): TGTGCCAGCAGCAAAGCCCGACGGGGCTACACCTTC.

CDR3 DNA sequence: TGCGCCAGCAGCCAAGGACAGGGGTATAACACCGGGGAGCTGTTTTTT. It yields the protein CASSQGQGYNTGELFF. This sequence joins TRBV4-1 and TRBJ2-2, with TRBD1 identical over 8 bases. Looked up from germline, CDR1 is MGHRA and CDR2 is YSYEKL. The CDR3 spans 16 residues. With 1 base clipped from V and 2 bases from J, the junction kept 3 bases outside the gene matches.